The clone carrying this T cell receptor beta chain appeared many times. Its antigen is not identified. This record comes from a study of early T cells in non-severe SARS-CoV-2 infection. Overall study context: Alpha and beta chains were unpaired, from unsorted whole-blood bulk RNA.

TCRdb fed the 5' RACE reads into MiXCR, producing one record per CDR3 protein. The table records approximately 37,000 distinct CDR3 sequences, 5% to 5.5% of them present only once. Study conclusions and caveats: Using VDJdb, the matching emphasized anti-spike CD8 responses while missing private and CD4 specificities.

The germline V gene has CDR1 SQVTM and CDR2 ANQGSEA. The CDR3 covers 10 residues. V was shortened by 4 bases and J by 5 bases, with 5 bases between the two germline ends. This TCR was recovered from an adult who was a healthcare worker with PCR-confirmed SARS-CoV-2 infection or an uninfected control (not recorded which). The sequences come from whole blood, collected at baseline. The rearrangement links TRBV29-1 to TRBJ2-5; D gene uncertain. As DNA, the CDR3 is TGCAGCGTTGTATTGGAGACCCAGTACTTC. It encodes CSVVLETQYF.